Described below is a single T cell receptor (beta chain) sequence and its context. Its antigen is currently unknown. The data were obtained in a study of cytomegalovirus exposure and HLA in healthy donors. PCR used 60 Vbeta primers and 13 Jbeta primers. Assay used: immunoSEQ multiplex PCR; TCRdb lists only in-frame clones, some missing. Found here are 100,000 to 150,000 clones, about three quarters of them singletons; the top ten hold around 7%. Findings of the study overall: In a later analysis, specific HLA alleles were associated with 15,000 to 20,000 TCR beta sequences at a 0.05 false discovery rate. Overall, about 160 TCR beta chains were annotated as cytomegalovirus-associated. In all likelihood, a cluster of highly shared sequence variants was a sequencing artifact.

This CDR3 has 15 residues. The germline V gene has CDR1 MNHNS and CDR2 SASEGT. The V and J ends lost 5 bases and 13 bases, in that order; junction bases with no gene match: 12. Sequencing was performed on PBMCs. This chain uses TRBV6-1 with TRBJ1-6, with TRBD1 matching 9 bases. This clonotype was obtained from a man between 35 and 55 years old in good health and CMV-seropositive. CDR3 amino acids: CASSTGQGFRWPLHF. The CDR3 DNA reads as TGTGCCAGCAGTACCGGACAGGGGTTTAGGTGGCCCCTCCACTTT.